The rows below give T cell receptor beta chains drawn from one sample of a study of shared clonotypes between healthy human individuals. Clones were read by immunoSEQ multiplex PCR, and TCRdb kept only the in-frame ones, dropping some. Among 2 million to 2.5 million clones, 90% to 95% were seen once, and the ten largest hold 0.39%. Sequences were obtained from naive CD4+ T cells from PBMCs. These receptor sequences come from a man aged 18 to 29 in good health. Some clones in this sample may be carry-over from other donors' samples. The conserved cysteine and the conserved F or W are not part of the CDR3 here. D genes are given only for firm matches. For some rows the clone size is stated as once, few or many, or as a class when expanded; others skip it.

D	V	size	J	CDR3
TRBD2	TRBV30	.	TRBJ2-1	AWSVSIWREGLDEQF
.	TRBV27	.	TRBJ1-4	ASRSHRATNEKLF
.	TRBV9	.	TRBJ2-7	ASSVEGVEQY
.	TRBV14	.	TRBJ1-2	ASSQGSRWAYGYT
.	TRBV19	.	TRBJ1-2	ASKKGLEYGYT
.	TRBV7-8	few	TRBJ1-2	ASSLGQLNYGYT
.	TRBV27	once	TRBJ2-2	ASIRQGGSNTGELF
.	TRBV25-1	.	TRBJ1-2	ASSELSQRGYT
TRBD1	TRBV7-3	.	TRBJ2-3	ASSGGQGRADTQY
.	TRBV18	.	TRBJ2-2	ASSPRAGYVNTGELF
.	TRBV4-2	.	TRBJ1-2	ASSQSNYGYT
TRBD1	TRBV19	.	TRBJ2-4	ASSSHGTGVIRAKNIQY
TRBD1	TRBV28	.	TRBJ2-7	ASSPRGIQGAQYEQY
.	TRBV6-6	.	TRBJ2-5	ASSFPGGRQTQY
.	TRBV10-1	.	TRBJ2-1	ASSHLSSYNEQF
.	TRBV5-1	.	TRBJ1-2	ASSFLPSNYGYT
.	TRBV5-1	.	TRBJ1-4	ASSLESARDPNGKLF
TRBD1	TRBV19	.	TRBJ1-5	ASRDRAWQPQH
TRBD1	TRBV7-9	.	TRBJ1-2	ASSLVDRGATGYT
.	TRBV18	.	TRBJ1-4	ASSLPSEKLF
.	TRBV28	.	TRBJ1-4	ASSPSVSGPREKLF
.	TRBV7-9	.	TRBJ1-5	ASSFLVGEPQH
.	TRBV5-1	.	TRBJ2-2	ASSSAGVPTGELF
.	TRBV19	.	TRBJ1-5	ASSVPGHYSNQPQH
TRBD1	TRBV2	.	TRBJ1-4	ASSGLTGDNEKLF
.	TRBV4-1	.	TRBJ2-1	ASSPIGRDVNNEQF
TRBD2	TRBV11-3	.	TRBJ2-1	ASSWASGGQDNEQF
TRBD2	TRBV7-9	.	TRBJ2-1	ASSTRRLAGGLDEQF
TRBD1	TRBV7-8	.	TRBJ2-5	ASSATGGWETQY
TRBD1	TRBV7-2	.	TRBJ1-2	ASSAYRGNYGYT
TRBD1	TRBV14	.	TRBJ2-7	ASSALGQGAQYEQY
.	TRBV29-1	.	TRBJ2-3	SVDSGTQY
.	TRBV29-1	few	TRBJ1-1	SASRQLANTEAF
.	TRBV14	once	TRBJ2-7	ASSQPGTARYEQY
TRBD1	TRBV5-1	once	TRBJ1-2	ASSLSPDRGLFGYT
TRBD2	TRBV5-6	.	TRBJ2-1	ASSFRLAGYNEQF
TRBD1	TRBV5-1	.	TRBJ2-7	ASSLPRTGYYEQY